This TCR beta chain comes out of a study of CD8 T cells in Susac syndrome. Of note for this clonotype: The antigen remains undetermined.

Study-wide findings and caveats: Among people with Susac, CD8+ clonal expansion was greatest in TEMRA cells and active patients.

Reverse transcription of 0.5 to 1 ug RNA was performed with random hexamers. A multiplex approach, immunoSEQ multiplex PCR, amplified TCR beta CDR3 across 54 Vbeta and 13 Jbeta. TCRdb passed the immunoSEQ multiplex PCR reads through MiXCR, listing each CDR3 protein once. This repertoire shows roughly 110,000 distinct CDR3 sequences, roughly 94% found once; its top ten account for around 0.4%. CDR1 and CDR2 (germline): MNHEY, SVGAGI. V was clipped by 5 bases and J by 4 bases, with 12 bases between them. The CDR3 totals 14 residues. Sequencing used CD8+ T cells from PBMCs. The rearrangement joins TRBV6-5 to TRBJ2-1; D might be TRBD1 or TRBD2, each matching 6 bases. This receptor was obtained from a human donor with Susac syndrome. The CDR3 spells CASSAGHGYNEQFF. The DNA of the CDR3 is TGTGCCAGCAGTGCGGGACACGGTTACAATGAGCAGTTCTTC.